This TCR beta chain originates from a study of breast tumors, draining lymph nodes, adjacent tissues. Axillary draining lymph nodes of breast cancer patients supplied the node samples. TCRdb reprocessed the multiplex PCR reads via MiXCR and lists one record per CDR3 protein. The table records some 170,000 distinct CDR3 sequences, 33% of them present only once. The CDR3 consists of 14 residues. CDR1 and CDR2 (germline): KGHSH, LQKENI. V was trimmed by 2 bases and J by 4 bases, leaving 11 bases between them. Study outcomes and limitations: Tumor and nontumor repertoires were significantly more similar in luminal-like than in basal-like breast cancer. Tumor repertoires ranked between lymph nodes and nontumor tissue in diversity, with V and J gene preferences. That most tumor T cells come from lymph nodes remained unproven. The data were judged consistent with most tumor T cells coming from lymph node and expanding in tumor.

This clonotype showed up many times. The antigen is undetermined. Material for sequencing was axillary lymph node tissue. The V gene is TRBV18, the J gene TRBJ2-5; a possible D gene is TRBD2 (5 bases). This clonotype was sampled from a female donor with breast cancer. Some clones in this sample may be carry-over from other donors' samples. The CDR3 DNA follows: TGTGCCAGCTCACCAAGTGGGAGAGGAGAGACCCAGTACTTC. Protein sequence: CASSPSGRGETQYF.